This T cell receptor beta chain was obtained from a study of early T cells in non-severe SARS-CoV-2 infection. Turning to the study itself: Chains were not paired, and sequencing was done on bulk RNA from unsorted whole blood.

CDR1 and CDR2 (germline): MNHEY, SVGEGT. V was clipped by 4 bases and J by 8 bases, with 18 bases between them. The CDR3 totals 15 residues. General study results and limits: Matching with VDJdb favored anti-spike CD8 responses (missing private and CD4 specificities).

This clonotype has more than one count but fewer than ten. What it binds is unknown. Tagging with unique molecular identifiers was applied to individual cDNA molecules. A single record per CDR3 protein comes from TCRdb applying MiXCR to the 5' RACE reads. The sample includes 45,000 to 75,000 distinct CDR3 sequences, 10% to 15% seen only once; the top ten take approximately 4.8%. The TCR sequence derives from an adult who was a healthcare worker with PCR-confirmed SARS-CoV-2 infection or an uninfected control (not recorded which). This chain connects TRBV6-2 or TRBV6-3 to TRBJ2-1, with a weak D call TRBD2 (7 bases). Sequencing input: whole blood. This CDR3 reads CASSSPRGGLDEQFF. The DNA of the CDR3 is TGTGCCAGCAGTTCCCCGAGGGGGGGTCTCGATGAGCAGTTCTTC.